Given below is one TCR beta chain in context. Its antigen is undetermined. A single base is all that separates this from a far larger clone, so a read error is likely. Time point indicated: newly diagnosed GD, antithyroid drugs for less than 3 months. Extracted PBMC RNA gave rise to the TCR library. The data derive from a study of regulatory T cells in long-lasting Graves disease. The CDR3 length is 11 residues. Germline CDR1 and CDR2: DFQATT and SNEGSKA (reference sequence). Investigators prepared the TCR beta libraries by applying iRepertoire HTBI primers and Arm-PCR of CDR3 regions. TCRdb reprocessed the multiplex PCR reads with MiXCR, giving one entry per CDR3 protein. Counted here are around 250,000 distinct CDR3 sequences, around 21% occurring once; the ten biggest clones make up approximately 15%. Study outcomes and limitations: With a small sample size, accuracy may have been reduced.

The TCR was taken from a female donor with Graves disease. The source was peripheral blood mononuclear cells (PBMCs), collected at new diagnosis, from a patient treated with antithyroid drugs. The V and J genes are TRBV20-1 and TRBJ2-5; maybe TRBD2 (6 bases). The CDR3 region is CSAPSGVEQVF. The CDR3 bases are TGCAGTGCTCCATCGGGGGTTGAGCAGGTCTTC.